Shown below are 6 T cell receptor beta chains from a single sample sequenced in a study of OX40 agonist ivuxolimab in advanced cancers. Sequencing was performed with immunoSEQ multiplex PCR; in TCRdb, only in-frame clones are kept and a portion is missing. The sample lists tens of thousands of clones, 87% occurring once. The source material was CD4+ or CD8+ T cells sorted from blood, sampled in a trial of the OX40 agonist ivuxolimab. The receptors stem from an adult with an advanced solid tumor such as melanoma, head and neck, liver or kidney cancer.

The chain recombines TRBV4-3 with TRBJ2-5; 7 bases are shared with TRBD2. There are 17 residues in the CDR3. Germline V gene sequence: CDR1 LGHNA, CDR2 YSLEER. Germline trimming cut 4 bases from V and 2 bases from J; bases unmatched to any gene: 13. The CDR3 is CASSRDYRTTLQETQYF. DNA of the CDR3: TGCGCCAGCAGCCGGGACTACCGAACCACGCTACAAGAGACCCAGTACTTC.

The chain links TRBV7-2 to TRBJ1-2; D is possibly TRBD1 (6 bases). Trimming left V 1 base short and J 3 bases short, with 9 bases between. The germline CDR1 and CDR2 sequences are SGHTA and FQGNSA. The CDR3 contains 14 residues. The CDR3 coding sequence is TGTGCCAGCAGCTTAGGGGGGCAGTACTATGGCTACACCTTC. The encoded protein is CASSLGGQYYGYTF.

The V call is TRBV6-6, the J call TRBJ1-2; unclear D gene. Trimming pared 0 bases from V and 4 bases from J, leaving 6 bases between. Germline assignment: CDR1 MNHNY and CDR2 SVGAGI (reference sequence). The CDR3 sequence is 13 residues long. CDR3 nucleotide sequence: TGTGCCAGCAGTTACTCGCCGCGCTATGGCTACACCTTC. It yields the protein CASSYSPRYGYTF.

As DNA, the CDR3 is TGTGCCAGCAGCCAGGAGTCAGGGGCTAATGAGCAGTTCTTC. It yields the protein CASSQESGANEQFF. The chain is built from TRBV7-3 and TRBJ2-1; the D gene is possibly TRBD1 (6 bases). Trimming took 5 bases from V and 7 from J, leaving 15 bases between them. Germline assignment: CDR1 SGHTA and CDR2 FQGTGA. CDR3 length: 14 amino acids.

This chain connects TRBV7-6 to TRBJ2-5, with 10 bases that match TRBD2. This CDR3 is 15 amino acids long. V dropped 5 bases and J dropped 2; count of bases not matched to a gene: 5. Germline V gene lookup returns CDR1 SGHVS and CDR2 FNYEAQ. CDR3 in DNA: TGTGCCAGCAGCCCAGGACTAGCGGTTCAAGAGACCCAGTACTTC. Amino acid sequence: CASSPGLAVQETQYF. The complete variable domain, with remaining parts taken from reference TRBV7-6 and TRBJ2-5, reads GAGVSQSPRYKVTKRGQDVALRCDPISGHVSLYWYRQALGQGPEFLTYFNYEAQQDKSGLPNDRFSAERPEGSISTLTIQRTEQRDSAMYRCASSPGLAVQETQYFGPGTRLLVL.

CDR3 sequence (DNA): TGTGCCAGCAGCTTGCCCGGAGGAACCTACAATGAGCAGTTCTTC. Translated: CASSLPGGTYNEQFF. The genes are TRBV5-4 and TRBJ2-1; TRBD2 is a possible D gene (5 bases). The ends were cut back, 1 base at V and 2 bases at J, with 10 bases in the middle. The germline V gene has CDR1 SGHNT and CDR2 YYREEE (reference sequence). The CDR3 consists of 15 residues.